A selection of T cell receptor beta chains follows, all from one sample in a study of blood T cell repertoires in COVID-19. This table comes from immunoSEQ multiplex PCR, and its TCRdb copy is limited to in-frame clones, with some not included. The data contain 150,000 to 200,000 clones, 70% to 85% of them singletons. Sequences were obtained from PBMCs or T cells enriched from blood (not recorded which). These receptors all come from a man aged 45-65 years who had recovered from COVID-19. Each CDR3 is given without its conserved first and last residue. The order of the fields is clone size, J gene, V gene, CDR3 protein. Size is stated for part of the rows, as once, few or many counts, or as a class when the clone is expanded.

- TRBJ1-2 TRBV27 ASSSRTDYGYT
- TRBJ2-5 TRBV3-1/TRBV3-2 ASSPTGGEVSETQY
- TRBJ1-1 TRBV19 ASHRGSLNTEAF
- TRBJ1-5 TRBV2 ASSVYRGNQPQH
- TRBJ1-3 TRBV5-4 ASSLDNSGVGNTIY
- TRBJ1-1 TRBV3-1/TRBV3-2 ASSLGQGQEAF
- TRBJ1-5 TRBV19 ASSIGFRGLKNQPQH
- TRBJ1-1 TRBV18 ASSPRDRDLLMNTEAF
- TRBJ2-4 TRBV12-3/TRBV12-4 ASSRIGGLKN
- TRBJ2-7 TRBV5-1 ASSLYSIGVPEQY
- TRBJ1-5 TRBV30 AWSDSPSNQPQH
- TRBJ1-1 TRBV12-3/TRBV12-4 ASSLGGGTEAF
- TRBJ1-5 TRBV7-9 ASSPGGQHQPQH
- TRBJ2-3 TRBV4-3 ASSPLGLAGGTDTQY
few TRBJ1-5 TRBV12-1 ASSSGIYSNQPQH
- TRBJ2-1 TRBV21-1 ASLGEREPNEQF
- TRBJ2-2 TRBV18 ASSGGSTGELF
- TRBJ1-1 TRBV29-1 SVGDLAF
once TRBJ1-6 TRBV15 ATSRDHLGSNLYNSPLH
- TRBJ2-2 TRBV4-1 ASSARLAGGLNTGELF
- TRBJ2-2 TRBV10-3 AIGALAGGKNTGELF
- TRBJ1-3 TRBV29-1 SVAPERVTGNTIY
few TRBJ1-2 TRBV28 ASSLTFLRIGYT
- TRBJ1-4 TRBV5-1 ASSLQGGEKLF
- TRBJ1-4 TRBV19 ASREDLNEKLF
once TRBJ2-3 TRBV18 ASSSGQGRGDTQY
- TRBJ2-2 TRBV27 ASSPPGLAGGLSTGELF
few TRBJ2-1 TRBV9 ASSVSGTSSYNEQF
- TRBJ2-3 TRBV7-3 ASSMGQTSTDTQY
- TRBJ2-3 TRBV29-1 SVESASPTDTQY
- TRBJ1-2 TRBV7-3 ASSLARTGHYGYT
- TRBJ1-1 TRBV12-3/TRBV12-4 ASSLARNTEAF
once TRBJ2-2 TRBV3-1/TRBV3-2 ASRLAGGLAGELF
- TRBJ2-7 TRBV28 ASTAAAGAHSYEQY
- TRBJ1-4 TRBV6-6 ASSYPGHNNEKLF
- TRBJ1-6 TRBV9 ASSTYRGYNSPLH